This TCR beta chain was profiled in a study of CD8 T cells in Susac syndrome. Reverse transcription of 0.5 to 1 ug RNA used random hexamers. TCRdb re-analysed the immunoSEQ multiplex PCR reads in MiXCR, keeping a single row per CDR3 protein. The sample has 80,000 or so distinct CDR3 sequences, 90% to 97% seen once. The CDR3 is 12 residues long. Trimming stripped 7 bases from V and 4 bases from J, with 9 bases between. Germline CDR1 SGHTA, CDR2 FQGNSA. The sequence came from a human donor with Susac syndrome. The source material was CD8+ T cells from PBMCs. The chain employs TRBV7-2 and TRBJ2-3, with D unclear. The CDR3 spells CASKQYADTQYF. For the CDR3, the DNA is TGTGCCAGCAAACAATACGCAGATACGCAGTATTTT.